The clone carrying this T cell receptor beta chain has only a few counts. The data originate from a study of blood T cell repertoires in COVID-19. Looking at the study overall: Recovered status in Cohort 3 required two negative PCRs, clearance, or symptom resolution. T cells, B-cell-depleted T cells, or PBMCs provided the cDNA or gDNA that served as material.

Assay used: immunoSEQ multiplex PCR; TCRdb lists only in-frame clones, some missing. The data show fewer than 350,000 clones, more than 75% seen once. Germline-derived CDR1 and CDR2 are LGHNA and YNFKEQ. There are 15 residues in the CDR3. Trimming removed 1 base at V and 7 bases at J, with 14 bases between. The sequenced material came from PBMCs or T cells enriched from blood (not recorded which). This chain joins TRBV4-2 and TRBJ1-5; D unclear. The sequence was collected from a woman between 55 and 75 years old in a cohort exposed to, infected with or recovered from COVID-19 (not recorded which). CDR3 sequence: CASSQGQAAGQPQHF. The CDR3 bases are TGTGCCAGCAGCCAAGGTCAGGCGGCGGGGCAGCCCCAGCATTTT.